This TCR beta chain was found in a study of beta chain features in type 1 diabetes. Points from the study as a whole: The similarity of naive, central memory and Treg TCRB repertoires appeared greater among patients than among healthy donors. TCRB CDR3 length was moderately but significantly reduced in all four CD4+ subsets of Type 1 diabetes patients.

The germline V gene encodes CDR1 SGHTA and CDR2 FQGNSA. The CDR3 is 14 amino acids. The ends were cut back, 6 bases at V and 6 bases at J, with 15 bases in the middle. cDNA synthesis used the whole RNA isolate, giving expressed TCRB sequences. Sequenced by immunoSEQ multiplex PCR; TCRdb stores in-frame clones only, minus some. The table has 600,000 or so clones, approximately 13% seen once. Staining for CD45RO/CCR7/CD25/CD127/CD95/CD27 allowed sorting of CD4+ naive, central memory, regulatory and stem cell-like memory cells. Sorted populations were all over 95% pure. About this clone: No antigen is known for it.

The chain couples TRBV7-2 to TRBJ2-1; maybe TRBD2 (7 bases). This TCR was recovered from a man aged 25 to 40 with type 1 diabetes. The sequenced sample was naive CD4+ T cells from blood. Here the CDR3 reads CASRGGGLSNEQFF. In DNA form, the CDR3 reads TGTGCCAGCAGGGGAGGGGGTTTGAGCAATGAGCAGTTCTTC.